This TCR beta chain appears in the sequencing data of a study of PD-1 blockade in classical Hodgkin lymphoma. Study-wide results and limits: Newly diagnosed patients and complete responders had comparable diversity at baseline. Diminished baseline TCR diversity has been reported in newly diagnosed patients relative to healthy donors. TCR diversity in CD4+, not CD8+, cells rose significantly by C4D1.

Profiled with immunoSEQ multiplex PCR; TCRdb holds only in-frame clones, not every one. The sample lists about 12,000 clones; around 83% were seen once. V lost 6 bases and J lost 1; bases outside the gene matches: 7. This CDR3 has 15 residues. Germline CDR1 SNHLY, CDR2 FYNNEI. Of note for this clone: Its antigen is unidentified.

Stated time point: cycle 4 day 1 (C4D1), after six to seven weeks of nivolumab. Following autologous stem cell transplantation, relapse occurred in every patient, and exposure to brentuximab vedotin varied. Magnetic negative selection purified CD4+ T cells from thawed PBMCs. The source was CD4+ T cells from blood, collected before the fourth cycle of nivolumab. This sequence joins TRBV2 and TRBJ2-7; 9 nucleotides line up with TRBD2. This TCR was sampled from a human donor with classical Hodgkin lymphoma. The CDR3 spells CASRLRTSVSYEQYF. The CDR3 DNA follows: TGTGCCAGCAGACTTAGGACTAGCGTTTCCTACGAGCAGTACTTC.